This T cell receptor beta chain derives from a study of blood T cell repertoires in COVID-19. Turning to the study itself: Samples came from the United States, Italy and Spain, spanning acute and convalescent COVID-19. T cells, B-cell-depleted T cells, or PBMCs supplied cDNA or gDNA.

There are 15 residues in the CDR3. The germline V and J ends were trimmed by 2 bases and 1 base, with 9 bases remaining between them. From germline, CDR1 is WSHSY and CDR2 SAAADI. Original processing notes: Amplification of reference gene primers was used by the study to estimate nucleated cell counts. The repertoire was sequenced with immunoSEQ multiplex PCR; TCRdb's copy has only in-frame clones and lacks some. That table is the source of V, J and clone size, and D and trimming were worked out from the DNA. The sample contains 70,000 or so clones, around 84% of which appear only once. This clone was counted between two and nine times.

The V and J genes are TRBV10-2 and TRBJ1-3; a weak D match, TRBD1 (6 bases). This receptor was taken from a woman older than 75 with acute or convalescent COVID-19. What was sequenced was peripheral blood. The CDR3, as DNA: TGCGCCAGCAGTGAGAGGACAGCTTCTGGAAACACCATATATTTT. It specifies CASSERTASGNTIYF.